This record concerns one T cell receptor beta chain sequence. No antigen is known for it. These data are taken from a study of T cell responses to AZD1222 COVID-19 vaccine. Assay used: immunoSEQ multiplex PCR; TCRdb lists only in-frame clones, some missing. The sample holds approximately 120,000 clones, approximately 89% seen once. Study-wide results and limits: At baseline, seropositivity was found in only a handful of AZD1222 recipients. Donors, mostly white British, included more females; clonal diversity was possibly underestimated.

The CDR3 totals 13 residues. Trimming left V 2 bases short and J 9 bases short, with 11 bases between. CDR1 is MNHEY and CDR2 is SVGAGI in the germline V gene. The sequencing here drew on peripheral blood, taken 28 days after the second AZD1222 dose. The TCR comes from an adult who received the AZD1222 COVID-19 vaccine. This sequence joins TRBV6-5 and TRBJ1-5; tentative D call: TRBD1 (5 bases). The CDR3 here is CASSYDRWGPQHF. In nucleotides, the CDR3 is TGTGCCAGCAGTTACGACAGATGGGGGCCCCAGCATTTT.